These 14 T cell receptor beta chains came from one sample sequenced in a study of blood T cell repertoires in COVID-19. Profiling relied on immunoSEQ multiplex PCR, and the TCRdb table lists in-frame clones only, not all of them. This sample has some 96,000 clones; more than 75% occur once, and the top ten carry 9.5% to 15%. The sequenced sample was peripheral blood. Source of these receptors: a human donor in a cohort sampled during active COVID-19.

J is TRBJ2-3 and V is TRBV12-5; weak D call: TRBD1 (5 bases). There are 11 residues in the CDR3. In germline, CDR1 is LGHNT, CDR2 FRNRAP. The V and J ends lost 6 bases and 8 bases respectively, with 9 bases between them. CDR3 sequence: CASGDSGTQYF. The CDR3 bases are TGTGCTAGTGGCGACAGTGGTACGCAGTATTTT.

The CDR3 here is CASSLGDRGRRGYTF. Written as DNA, the CDR3 is TGTGCCAGCAGCCTCGGGGACAGGGGGCGCAGGGGCTACACCTTC. The J gene is TRBJ1-2, the V gene TRBV6-2 or TRBV6-3, with 12 bases that match TRBD1. After removal of 6 bases from V and 8 bases from J, the junction contained 10 bases not matched to a gene. Germline V CDR1 and CDR2: MNHEY, SVGEGT. The CDR3 has 15 residues.

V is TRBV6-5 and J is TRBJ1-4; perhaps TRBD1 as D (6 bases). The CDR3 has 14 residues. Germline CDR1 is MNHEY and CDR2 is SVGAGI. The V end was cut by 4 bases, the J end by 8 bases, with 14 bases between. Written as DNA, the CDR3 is TGTGCCAGCAGTTCTCCCAAAACAGGGGAAAAACTGTTTTTT. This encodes CASSSPKTGEKLFF.

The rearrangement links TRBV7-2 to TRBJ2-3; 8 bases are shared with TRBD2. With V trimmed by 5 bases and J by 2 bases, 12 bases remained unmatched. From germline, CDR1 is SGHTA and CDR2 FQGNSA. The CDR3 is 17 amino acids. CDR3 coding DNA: TGTGCCAGCAGCATCCTCGGGCGCGGGGGGCCCACAGATACGCAGTATTTT. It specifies CASSILGRGGPTDTQYF. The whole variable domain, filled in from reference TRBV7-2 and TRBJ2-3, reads GAGVSQSPSNKVTEKGKDVELRCDPISGHTALYWYRQSLGQGLEFLIYFQGNSAPDKSGLPSDRFSAERTGGSVSTLTIQRTQQEDSAVYLCASSILGRGGPTDTQYFGPGTRLTVL.

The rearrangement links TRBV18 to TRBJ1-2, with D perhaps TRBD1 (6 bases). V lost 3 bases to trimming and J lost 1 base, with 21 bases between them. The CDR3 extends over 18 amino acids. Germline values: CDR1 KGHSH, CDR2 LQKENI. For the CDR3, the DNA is TGTGCCAGCTCACCCCCCGCCGCCCGGGACACCTTTAACTATGGCTACACCTTC. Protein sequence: CASSPPAARDTFNYGYTF.

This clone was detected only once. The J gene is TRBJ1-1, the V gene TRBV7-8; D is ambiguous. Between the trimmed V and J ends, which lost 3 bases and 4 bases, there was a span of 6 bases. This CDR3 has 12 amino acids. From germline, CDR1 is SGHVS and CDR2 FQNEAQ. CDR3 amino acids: CASSFRSTEAFF. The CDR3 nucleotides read TGTGCCAGCAGCTTTCGCAGCACTGAAGCTTTCTTT.

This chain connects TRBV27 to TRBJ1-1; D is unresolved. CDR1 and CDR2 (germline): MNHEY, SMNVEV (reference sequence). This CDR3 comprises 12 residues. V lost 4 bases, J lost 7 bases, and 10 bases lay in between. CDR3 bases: TGTGCCAGCAGTTCCACCCCAGGTGAAGCTTTCTTT. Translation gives CASSSTPGEAFF.

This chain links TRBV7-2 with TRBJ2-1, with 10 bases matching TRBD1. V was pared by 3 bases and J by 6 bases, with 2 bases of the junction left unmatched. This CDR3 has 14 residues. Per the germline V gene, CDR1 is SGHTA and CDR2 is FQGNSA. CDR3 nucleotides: TGTGCCAGCAGCTTGGGACAGGGGAGCAATGAGCAGTTCTTC. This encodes CASSLGQGSNEQFF.

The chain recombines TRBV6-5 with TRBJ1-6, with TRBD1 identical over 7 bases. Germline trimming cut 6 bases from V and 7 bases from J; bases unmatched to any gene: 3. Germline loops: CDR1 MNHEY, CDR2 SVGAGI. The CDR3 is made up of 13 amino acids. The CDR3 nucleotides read TGTGCCAGCAGAAGACAGGGAAATTCACCCCTCCACTTT. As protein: CASRRQGNSPLHF.

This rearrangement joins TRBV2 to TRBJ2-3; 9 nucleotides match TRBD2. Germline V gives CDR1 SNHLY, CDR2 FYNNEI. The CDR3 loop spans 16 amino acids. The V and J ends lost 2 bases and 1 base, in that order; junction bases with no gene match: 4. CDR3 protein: CASSELASGGTDTQYF. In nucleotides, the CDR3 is TGTGCCAGCAGTGAACTGGCTAGCGGGGGCACAGATACGCAGTATTTT.

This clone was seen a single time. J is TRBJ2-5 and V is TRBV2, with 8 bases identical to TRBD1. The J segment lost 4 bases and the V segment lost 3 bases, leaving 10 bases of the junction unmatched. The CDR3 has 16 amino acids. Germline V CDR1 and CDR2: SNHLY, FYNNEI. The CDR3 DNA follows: TGTGCCAGCAGTGATGCCCGACAGGGGAAGGGAGAGACCCAGTACTTC. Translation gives CASSDARQGKGETQYF. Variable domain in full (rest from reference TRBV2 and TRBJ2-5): EPEVTQTPSHQVTQMGQEVILRCVPISNHLYFYWYRQILGQKVEFLVSFYNNEISEKSEIFDDQFSVERPDGSNFTLKIRSTKLEDSAMYFCASSDARQGKGETQYFGPGTRLLVL.

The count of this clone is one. This chain's CDR3 is CASSHTGQGVGELFF. CDR3 nucleotide sequence: TGTGCCAGCAGCCACACGGGACAGGGCGTCGGGGAGCTGTTTTTT. The chain joins TRBV3-1 (or the pseudogene TRBV3-2) to TRBJ2-2; 9 bases fit TRBD1. V shed 3 bases and J 7 bases; nucleotides not matched to a gene: 6. The CDR3 is 15 residues long. Germline lookup yields CDR1 LGHDT and CDR2 YNNKEL (reference sequence).

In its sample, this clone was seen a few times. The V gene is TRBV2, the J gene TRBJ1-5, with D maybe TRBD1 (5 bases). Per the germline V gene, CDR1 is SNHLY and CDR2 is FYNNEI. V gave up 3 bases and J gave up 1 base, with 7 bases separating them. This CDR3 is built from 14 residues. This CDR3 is CASSEDTSNQPQHF. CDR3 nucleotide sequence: TGTGCCAGCAGTGAGGACACCAGCAATCAGCCCCAGCATTTT.

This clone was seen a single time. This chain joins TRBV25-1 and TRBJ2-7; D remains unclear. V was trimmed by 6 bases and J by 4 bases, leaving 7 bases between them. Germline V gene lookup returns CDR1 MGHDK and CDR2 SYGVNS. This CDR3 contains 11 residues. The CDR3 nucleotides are TGTGCCAGCAGCCTACTTTACGAGCAGTACTTC. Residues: CASSLLYEQYF.